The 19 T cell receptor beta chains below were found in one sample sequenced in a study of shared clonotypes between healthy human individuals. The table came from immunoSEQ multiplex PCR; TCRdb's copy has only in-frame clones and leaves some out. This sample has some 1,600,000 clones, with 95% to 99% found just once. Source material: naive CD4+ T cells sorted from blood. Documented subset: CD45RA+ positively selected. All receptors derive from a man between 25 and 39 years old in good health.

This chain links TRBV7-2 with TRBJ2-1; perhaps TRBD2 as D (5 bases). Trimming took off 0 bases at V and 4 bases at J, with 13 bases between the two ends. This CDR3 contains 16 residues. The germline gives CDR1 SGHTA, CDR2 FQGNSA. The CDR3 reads CASSLAPRGSYNEQFF. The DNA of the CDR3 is TGTGCCAGCAGCTTAGCTCCGAGAGGGAGTTACAATGAGCAGTTCTTC. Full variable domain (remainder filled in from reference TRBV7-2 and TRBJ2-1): GAGVSQSPSNKVTEKGKDVELRCDPISGHTALYWYRQSLGQGLEFLIYFQGNSAPDKSGLPSDRFSAERTGGSVSTLTIQRTQQEDSAVYLCASSLAPRGSYNEQFFGPGTRLTVL.

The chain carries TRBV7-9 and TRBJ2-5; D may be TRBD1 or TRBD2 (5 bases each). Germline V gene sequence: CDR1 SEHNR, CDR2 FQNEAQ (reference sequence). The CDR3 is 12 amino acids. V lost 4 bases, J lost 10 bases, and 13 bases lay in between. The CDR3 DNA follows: TGTGCCAGCAGCTGGGGACCCCGGGACCAGTACTTC. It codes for CASSWGPRDQYF. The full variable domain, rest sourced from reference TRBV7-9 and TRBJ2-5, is DTGVSQNPRHKITKRGQNVTFRCDPISEHNRLYWYRQTLGQGPEFLTYFQNEAQLEKSRLLSDRFSAERPKGSFSTLEIQRTEQGDSAMYLCASSWGPRDQYFGPGTRLLVL.

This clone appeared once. The CDR3, as DNA: TGTGCCAGCAGCTTGGCATTGGCCAGGGGGCTAAATAACTATGGCTACACCTTC. Translation: CASSLALARGLNNYGYTF. The gene calls are TRBV5-5 and TRBJ1-2; 8 positions agree with TRBD1. CDR3 size: 18 residues. V was pared by 0 bases and J by 1 base, with 11 bases of the junction left unmatched. Per germline, CDR1 SGHKS and CDR2 YYEKEE (reference sequence).

The chain's CDR3 is CASSPVGTEQFF. The CDR3 coding sequence is TGTGCCAGCAGTCCCGTCGGGACTGAGCAGTTCTTC. The V gene is TRBV6-6, the J gene TRBJ2-1; D is possibly TRBD1 or TRBD2 (5 bases each). With 5 bases removed from V and 9 bases from J, the gap between germline ends came to 11 bases. The CDR3 has 12 residues. CDR1 is MNHNY and CDR2 is SVGAGI in the germline V gene (reference sequence).

The CDR3 region has the DNA TGTGCCAGCAGCCCACAGGGCGGCGTGGGATCCTACGAGCAGTACTTC. This sequence encodes CASSPQGGVGSYEQYF. The rearrangement links TRBV5-4 to TRBJ2-7; perhaps TRBD1 as D (6 bases). The germline V and J ends were trimmed by 4 bases and 1 base, with 18 bases remaining between them. Germline values: CDR1 SGHNT, CDR2 YYREEE (reference sequence). The CDR3 has 16 residues.

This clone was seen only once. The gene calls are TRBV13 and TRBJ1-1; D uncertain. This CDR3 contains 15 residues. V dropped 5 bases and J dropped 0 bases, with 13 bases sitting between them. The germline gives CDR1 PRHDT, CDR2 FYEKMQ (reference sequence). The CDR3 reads CASSIPGLMNTEAFF. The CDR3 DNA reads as TGTGCCAGCAGCATACCGGGTCTTATGAACACTGAAGCTTTCTTT.

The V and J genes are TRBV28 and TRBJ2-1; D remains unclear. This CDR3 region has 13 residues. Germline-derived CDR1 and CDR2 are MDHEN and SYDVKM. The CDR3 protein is CASNRLPYNEQFF. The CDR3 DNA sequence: TGTGCGAGTAATCGACTCCCCTACAATGAGCAGTTCTTC.

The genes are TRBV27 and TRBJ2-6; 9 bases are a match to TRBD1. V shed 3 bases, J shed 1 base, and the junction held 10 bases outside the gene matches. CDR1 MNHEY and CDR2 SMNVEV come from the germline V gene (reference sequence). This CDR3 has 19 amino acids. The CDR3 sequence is CASSFLTGTGFSGANVLTF. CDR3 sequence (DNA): TGTGCCAGCAGTTTCCTCACCGGGACAGGGTTTTCTGGGGCCAACGTCCTGACTTTC.

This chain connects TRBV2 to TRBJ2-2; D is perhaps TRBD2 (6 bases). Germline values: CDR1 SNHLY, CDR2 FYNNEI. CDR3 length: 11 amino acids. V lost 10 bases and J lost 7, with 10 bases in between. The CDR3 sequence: CATGLYGELFF. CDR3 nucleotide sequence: TGTGCCACCGGACTATACGGGGAGCTGTTTTTT.

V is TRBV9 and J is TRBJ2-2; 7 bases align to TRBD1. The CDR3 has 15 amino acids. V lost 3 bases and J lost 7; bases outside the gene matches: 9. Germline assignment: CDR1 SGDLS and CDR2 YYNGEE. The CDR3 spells CASSGSRDSLGELFF. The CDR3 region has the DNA TGTGCCAGCAGCGGGAGCCGGGACAGCCTCGGGGAGCTGTTTTTT.

Written as DNA, the CDR3 is TGTGCCTGCCGGTCGGGGGTTACGAAGACCCAGTACTTC. This codes for CACRSGVTKTQYF. The V call is TRBV30, the J call TRBJ2-5; weak D call: TRBD2 (6 bases). Germline-derived CDR1 and CDR2 are GTSNPN and SVGIG (reference sequence). The CDR3 loop spans 13 amino acids. V lost 6 bases, J lost 6 bases, and 17 bases lay in between.

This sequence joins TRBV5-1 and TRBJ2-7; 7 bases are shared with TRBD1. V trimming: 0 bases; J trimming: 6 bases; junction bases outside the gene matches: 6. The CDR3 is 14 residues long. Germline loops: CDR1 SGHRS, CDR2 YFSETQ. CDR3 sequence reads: CASSLAGQVPEQYF. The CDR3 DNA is TGCGCCAGCAGCTTGGCCGGACAGGTTCCCGAGCAGTACTTC.

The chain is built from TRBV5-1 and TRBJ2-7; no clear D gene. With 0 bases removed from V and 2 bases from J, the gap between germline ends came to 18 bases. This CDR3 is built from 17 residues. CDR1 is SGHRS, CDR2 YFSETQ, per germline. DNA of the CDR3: TGCGCCAGCAGCTTGGATTTCTTCAAGGTCAAAACCTACGAGCAGTACTTC. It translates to CASSLDFFKVKTYEQYF.

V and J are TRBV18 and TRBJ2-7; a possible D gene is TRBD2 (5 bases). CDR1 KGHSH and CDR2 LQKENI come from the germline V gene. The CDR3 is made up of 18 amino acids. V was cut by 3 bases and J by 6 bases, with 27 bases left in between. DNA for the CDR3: TGTGCCAGCTCACCCCTTAGCCACCTTGGGCCGGGGAACTCCGAGCAGTACTTC. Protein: CASSPLSHLGPGNSEQYF.

CDR3 protein: CASSLGLVTGELFF. CDR3 DNA sequence: TGTGCCAGCAGCTTGGGGCTAGTCACCGGGGAGCTGTTTTTT. The J gene is TRBJ2-2, the V gene TRBV5-4; D call uncertain. The CDR3 spans 14 residues. The ends were cut back, 0 bases at V and 4 bases at J, with 7 bases in the middle. Germline V gene sequence: CDR1 SGHNT, CDR2 YYREEE (reference sequence). Variable domain in full (rest from reference TRBV5-4 and TRBJ2-2): ETGVTQSPTHLIKTRGQQVTLRCSSQSGHNTVSWYQQALGQGPQFIFQYYREEENGRGNFPPRFSGLQFPNYSSELNVNALELDDSALYLCASSLGLVTGELFFGEGSRLTVL.

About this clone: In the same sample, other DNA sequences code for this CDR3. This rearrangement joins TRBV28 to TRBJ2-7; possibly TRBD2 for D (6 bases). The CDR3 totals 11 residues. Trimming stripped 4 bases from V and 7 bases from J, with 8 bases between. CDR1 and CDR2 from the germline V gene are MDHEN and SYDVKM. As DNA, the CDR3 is TGTGCCAGCAGTTCCCGGGGGGAGCAGTACTTC. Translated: CASSSRGEQYF.

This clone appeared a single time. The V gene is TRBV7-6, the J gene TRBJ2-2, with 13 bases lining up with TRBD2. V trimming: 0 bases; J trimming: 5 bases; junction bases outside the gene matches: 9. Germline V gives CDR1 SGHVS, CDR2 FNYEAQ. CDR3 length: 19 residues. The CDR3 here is CASSLAPVLAGGPTGELFF. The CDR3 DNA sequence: TGTGCCAGCAGCTTAGCCCCCGTACTAGCGGGAGGGCCAACCGGGGAGCTGTTTTTT.

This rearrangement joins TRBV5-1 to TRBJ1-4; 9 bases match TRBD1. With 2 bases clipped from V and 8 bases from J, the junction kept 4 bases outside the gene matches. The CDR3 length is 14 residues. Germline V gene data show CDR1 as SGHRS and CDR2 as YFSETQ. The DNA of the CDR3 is TGCGCCAGCAGCTTACAGGGGGCCTGGGAAAAACTGTTTTTT. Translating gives CASSLQGAWEKLFF.

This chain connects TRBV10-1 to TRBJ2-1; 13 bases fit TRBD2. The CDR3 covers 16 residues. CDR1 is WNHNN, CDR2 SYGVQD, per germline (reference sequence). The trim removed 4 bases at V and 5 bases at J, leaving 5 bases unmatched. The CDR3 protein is CASSGGLAGVHNEQFF. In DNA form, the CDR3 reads TGCGCCAGCAGTGGAGGACTAGCGGGAGTACACAATGAGCAGTTCTTC.